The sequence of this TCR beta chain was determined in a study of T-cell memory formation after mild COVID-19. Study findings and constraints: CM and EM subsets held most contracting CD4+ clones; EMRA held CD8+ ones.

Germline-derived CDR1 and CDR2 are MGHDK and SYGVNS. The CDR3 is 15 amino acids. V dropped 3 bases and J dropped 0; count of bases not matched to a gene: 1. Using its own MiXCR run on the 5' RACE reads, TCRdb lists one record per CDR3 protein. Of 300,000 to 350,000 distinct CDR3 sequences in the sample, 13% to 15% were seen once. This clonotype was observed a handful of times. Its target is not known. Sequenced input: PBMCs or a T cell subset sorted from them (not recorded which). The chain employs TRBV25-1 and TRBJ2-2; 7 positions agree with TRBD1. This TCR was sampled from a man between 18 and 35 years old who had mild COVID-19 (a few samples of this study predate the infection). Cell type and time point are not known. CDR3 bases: TGTGCCAGCAGTGAGGACAGGTCGAACACCGGGGAGCTGTTTTTT. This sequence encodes CASSEDRSNTGELFF.